This is a list of T cell receptor beta chains from one sample in a study of post-analysis software for immune sequencing data. TCRdb reprocessed the PCR reads with MiXCR, giving one entry per CDR3 protein. This table holds about 540,000 distinct CDR3 sequences, around a third found once. The sequencing input was blood. These receptors originate from a girl younger than 18 with multiple sclerosis. Both conserved end residues are part of each CDR3. Each record gives: clone size, V gene, J gene, D gene, CDR3 DNA, CDR3 protein. The D gene is left open where the match is weak. The size field is filled for only some rows; it gives once, few, many or a size class.

clone_size: NA; v_call: TRBV7-2; j_call: TRBJ1-6; d_call: NA; cdr3_nt: TGTGCCAGCAGCCAACAAAATTCACCCCTCCACTTT; cdr3_aa: CASSQQNSPLHF
clone_size: NA; v_call: TRBV5-1; j_call: TRBJ2-4; d_call: NA; cdr3_nt: TGCGCCAGCAGCAGAATCCCGACAGACGGAGGTGTTGTGGTGTGGGAGGAAAACATTCAGTACTTC; cdr3_aa: CASSRIPTDGGVVVWEENIQYF
clone_size: once; v_call: TRBV15; j_call: TRBJ1-2; d_call: NA; cdr3_nt: TGTGCCACCGGCAGACTAGCTGATGGCTACACCTTC; cdr3_aa: CATGRLADGYTF
clone_size: few; v_call: TRBV5-1; j_call: TRBJ1-4; d_call: TRBD1; cdr3_nt: TGCGCCAGCAGCCTCGGGACAGCGGATGAAAAACTGTTTTTT; cdr3_aa: CASSLGTADEKLFF
clone_size: few; v_call: TRBV6-5; j_call: TRBJ1-5; d_call: TRBD1; cdr3_nt: TGTGCCAGCAGTTCCGGACAGGTCCAGCATTTT; cdr3_aa: CASSSGQVQHF
clone_size: few; v_call: TRBV29-1; j_call: TRBJ1-3; d_call: NA; cdr3_nt: TGCAGCGTTGCTGGGCCCTCTGGAAACACCATATATTTT; cdr3_aa: CSVAGPSGNTIYF
clone_size: NA; v_call: TRBV5-5; j_call: TRBJ2-3; d_call: NA; cdr3_nt: TGTGCCAGCAGCTTAGGTGTCGGAAGGGGGGGCACAGATACGCAGTATTTT; cdr3_aa: CASSLGVGRGGTDTQYF
clone_size: few; v_call: TRBV29-1; j_call: TRBJ2-3; d_call: TRBD1; cdr3_nt: TGCAGCGTTGTTTTGGGACAGGGGGCAGGAGATACGCAGTATTTT; cdr3_aa: CSVVLGQGAGDTQYF
clone_size: NA; v_call: TRBV29-1; j_call: TRBJ1-2; d_call: NA; cdr3_nt: TGCAGCGCTGAAGATCGTCGGACCTCAACCTATGGCTACACCTTC; cdr3_aa: CSAEDRRTSTYGYTF
clone_size: NA; v_call: TRBV3-1; j_call: TRBJ2-5; d_call: TRBD2; cdr3_nt: TGTGCCAGCAGGGGCGGGGGTATTGAGACCCAGTACTTC; cdr3_aa: CASRGGGIETQYF
clone_size: many; v_call: TRBV4-2; j_call: TRBJ1-4; d_call: TRBD1; cdr3_nt: TGTGCCAGCAGCCAAGAGACAGGGCTTAATGAAAAACTGTTTTTT; cdr3_aa: CASSQETGLNEKLFF
clone_size: NA; v_call: TRBV9; j_call: TRBJ2-3; d_call: TRBD1; cdr3_nt: TGTGCCAGCAGCGTATGGGACAGGGAGGCAGATACGCAGTATTTT; cdr3_aa: CASSVWDREADTQYF
clone_size: few; v_call: TRBV5-1; j_call: TRBJ2-1; d_call: TRBD1; cdr3_nt: TGCGCCAGCAGCTTGGGACAGGGGGCCCTCTACAATGAGCAGTTCTTC; cdr3_aa: CASSLGQGALYNEQFF
clone_size: NA; v_call: TRBV10-3; j_call: TRBJ1-3; d_call: TRBD1; cdr3_nt: TGTGCCATCGGCGGACAGGGGGACTCTGGAAACACCATATATTTT; cdr3_aa: CAIGGQGDSGNTIYF
clone_size: NA; v_call: TRBV3-1; j_call: TRBJ2-7; d_call: NA; cdr3_nt: TGTGCCAGCAGCCAAGATTTCGGTTCCACAGGGATCTCCTACGAGCAGTACTTC; cdr3_aa: CASSQDFGSTGISYEQYF
clone_size: NA; v_call: TRBV6-1; j_call: TRBJ2-5; d_call: NA; cdr3_nt: TGTGCCAGCAGCGGAGTAAGAGTCCAAGAGACCCAGTACTTC; cdr3_aa: CASSGVRVQETQYF
clone_size: NA; v_call: TRBV9; j_call: TRBJ1-2; d_call: NA; cdr3_nt: TGTGCCAGCAGCGCACCGGGACAAGAATATGGCTACACCTTC; cdr3_aa: CASSAPGQEYGYTF
clone_size: NA; v_call: TRBV6-5; j_call: TRBJ2-3; d_call: TRBD2; cdr3_nt: TGTGCCAGCAGTTACTCCCTAGCGGGGGGGATCACAGATACGCAGTATTTT; cdr3_aa: CASSYSLAGGITDTQYF
clone_size: NA; v_call: TRBV5-1; j_call: TRBJ2-2; d_call: TRBD1; cdr3_nt: TGCGCCAGCGGTCAGGGGGTGAACACCGGGGAGCTGTTTTTT; cdr3_aa: CASGQGVNTGELFF
clone_size: many; v_call: TRBV5-1; j_call: TRBJ2-1; d_call: NA; cdr3_nt: TGCGCCAGCAGCTCAATTCAGAGCAATGAGCAGTTCTTC; cdr3_aa: CASSSIQSNEQFF
clone_size: NA; v_call: TRBV5-1; j_call: TRBJ1-2; d_call: NA; cdr3_nt: TGCGCCAGCAGCTTGGTTCTACAGAGCCCAACTTACACCTTC; cdr3_aa: CASSLVLQSPTYTF
clone_size: few; v_call: TRBV20-1; j_call: TRBJ2-5; d_call: NA; cdr3_nt: TGCAGTGCTAGCGGGGAAGGAGAGACCCAGTACTTC; cdr3_aa: CSASGEGETQYF
clone_size: NA; v_call: TRBV27; j_call: TRBJ2-1; d_call: NA; cdr3_nt: TGTGCCAGCAGCGTCCTTGCGTACCAGGAGCAGTTCTTC; cdr3_aa: CASSVLAYQEQFF
clone_size: NA; v_call: TRBV5-1; j_call: TRBJ2-1; d_call: TRBD2; cdr3_nt: TGCGCCAGCAGCTTCCGGACTAGCGGGGGACGTGAGCAGTTCTTC; cdr3_aa: CASSFRTSGGREQFF
clone_size: NA; v_call: TRBV20-1; j_call: TRBJ2-3; d_call: TRBD2; cdr3_nt: TGCAGTGCTAGTTCAAGGCTAGCGGGGCCCACAGATACGCAGTATTTT; cdr3_aa: CSASSRLAGPTDTQYF
clone_size: NA; v_call: TRBV7-3; j_call: TRBJ2-2; d_call: NA; cdr3_nt: TGTGCCAGCAGCCCCTCGAACACCGGGGAGCTGTTTTTT; cdr3_aa: CASSPSNTGELFF
clone_size: NA; v_call: TRBV7-9; j_call: TRBJ2-4; d_call: NA; cdr3_nt: TGTGCCAGCAGCGACGGACAGACCAAAAACATTCAGTACTTC; cdr3_aa: CASSDGQTKNIQYF
clone_size: NA; v_call: TRBV10-3; j_call: TRBJ1-5; d_call: NA; cdr3_nt: TGTGCCATCAATTCTAGGGGTCCCAATCAGCCCCAGCATTTT; cdr3_aa: CAINSRGPNQPQHF
clone_size: NA; v_call: TRBV11-2; j_call: TRBJ2-3; d_call: NA; cdr3_nt: TGTGCCAGCAGCTTAATGGTGACTGTCACAGATACGCAGTATTTT; cdr3_aa: CASSLMVTVTDTQYF
clone_size: NA; v_call: TRBV20-1; j_call: TRBJ2-5; d_call: TRBD2; cdr3_nt: TGCAGTGCTAACCGACTAGCGGGGTTGGTAGAGACCCAGTACTTC; cdr3_aa: CSANRLAGLVETQYF
clone_size: few; v_call: TRBV12-3/TRBV12-4; j_call: TRBJ1-1; d_call: NA; cdr3_nt: TGTGCCAGCAGCCGTGGACGGGGGTTGAACACTGAAGCTTTCTTT; cdr3_aa: CASSRGRGLNTEAFF
clone_size: many; v_call: TRBV28; j_call: TRBJ2-3; d_call: TRBD1; cdr3_nt: TGTGCCAGCAGCTTGGGACAGATCACAGATACGCAGTATTTT; cdr3_aa: CASSLGQITDTQYF
clone_size: few; v_call: TRBV20-1; j_call: TRBJ2-7; d_call: NA; cdr3_nt: TGCAGTGCTAGAGTCCAACTAGCAGGGTACTACGAGCAGTACTTC; cdr3_aa: CSARVQLAGYYEQYF
clone_size: few; v_call: TRBV10-3; j_call: TRBJ2-7; d_call: NA; cdr3_nt: TGTGCCGCCGCTTATGTGACGCCTAGCTCCTACGAGCAGTACTTC; cdr3_aa: CAAAYVTPSSYEQYF
clone_size: once; v_call: TRBV20-1; j_call: TRBJ2-7; d_call: TRBD2; cdr3_nt: TGCAGTACTAGATCGTATAGGACTAGCAGCTACGAGCAGTACTTC; cdr3_aa: CSTRSYRTSSYEQYF
clone_size: few; v_call: TRBV12-3/TRBV12-4; j_call: TRBJ1-2; d_call: TRBD1; cdr3_nt: TGTGCCAGCAGTTCTTGGGACAGGGCCGGCTACACCTTC; cdr3_aa: CASSSWDRAGYTF
clone_size: NA; v_call: TRBV21-1; j_call: TRBJ1-5; d_call: NA; cdr3_nt: TGTGCCAATACGGACAGGCTGAGCAATCAGCCCCAGCATTTT; cdr3_aa: CANTDRLSNQPQHF
clone_size: few; v_call: TRBV2; j_call: TRBJ2-7; d_call: NA; cdr3_nt: TGTGCCAGCAGGCGGCTATCTACAGGGACCTACGAGCAGTACTTC; cdr3_aa: CASRRLSTGTYEQYF
clone_size: NA; v_call: TRBV10-3; j_call: TRBJ2-6; d_call: NA; cdr3_nt: TGTGCCATCAGTGTCGCCGGGACGGCCACATCTGGGGCCAACGTCCTGACTTTC; cdr3_aa: CAISVAGTATSGANVLTF
clone_size: few; v_call: TRBV20-1; j_call: TRBJ1-4; d_call: NA; cdr3_nt: TGCAGTGCTACCGGACAGACTAATGAAAAACTGTTTTTT; cdr3_aa: CSATGQTNEKLFF
clone_size: few; v_call: TRBV20-1; j_call: TRBJ2-5; d_call: NA; cdr3_nt: TGCAGTGCTAGTCGCCAAACAGGTCCCCAAGAGACCCAGTACTTC; cdr3_aa: CSASRQTGPQETQYF
clone_size: many; v_call: TRBV15; j_call: TRBJ2-4; d_call: NA; cdr3_nt: TGTGCCACCAGCAGGGCATGGGGAGACTCCAACATTCAGTACTTC; cdr3_aa: CATSRAWGDSNIQYF
clone_size: few; v_call: TRBV20-1; j_call: TRBJ2-3; d_call: TRBD2; cdr3_nt: TGCAGTGCTACTAGCGGGGTTAGCACAGATACGCAGTATTTT; cdr3_aa: CSATSGVSTDTQYF
clone_size: NA; v_call: TRBV18; j_call: TRBJ2-4; d_call: TRBD1; cdr3_nt: TGTGCCAGCTCACAGGGACAGGGGATACCAAAAGACATTCAGTACTTC; cdr3_aa: CASSQGQGIPKDIQYF
clone_size: NA; v_call: TRBV5-1; j_call: TRBJ2-5; d_call: NA; cdr3_nt: TGCGCCAGCAGCTTTAGGCTGGACAGAGAGACCCAGTACTTC; cdr3_aa: CASSFRLDRETQYF
clone_size: NA; v_call: TRBV9; j_call: TRBJ1-2; d_call: NA; cdr3_nt: TGTGCCAGCAGCGCAGTACCCCCAGGGACTGGCTACACCTTC; cdr3_aa: CASSAVPPGTGYTF